Sequencing of this T cell receptor (beta chain) was carried out in a study of lymphopenia after photon versus proton radiotherapy. The CDR3 extends over 16 amino acids. The germline CDR1 and CDR2 sequences are SGHRS and YFSETQ. The V and J ends lost 0 bases and 2 bases respectively, with 12 bases between them. Study-level findings and limits: Under photons, naive T cells and diversity fell while effector/memory populations rose. A bigger post-nadir fall in TCR diversity correlated inversely with survival time in deceased patients. Authors raise, but do not show, better survival with proton therapy. After lymphocyte nadir, photon-treated repertoires showed oligoclonal expansion, especially CD8+ Temra.

Some clones are missing from TCRdb's copy, which holds only in-frame ones; the method was immunoSEQ multiplex PCR. The sample contains about 20,000 clones, 70% to 90% of which appear only once. A word on this clone: Its antigen is not known.

The sequence came from a woman in her 50s with pancreatic cancer. This sequence joins TRBV5-1 and TRBJ2-1; perhaps TRBD1 as D (5 bases). The starting material was peripheral blood, obtained from a patient treated with photon-based radiotherapy. The CDR3 spells CASSLGQGPTYNEQFF. CDR3 nucleotide sequence: TGCGCCAGCAGCTTGGGCCAGGGTCCAACCTACAATGAGCAGTTCTTC.